Below are 6 T cell receptor beta chains sequenced from a single sample in a study of human T cells and chemical hapten exposure. TCRdb re-derived calls from the RACE reads in MiXCR, one entry per CDR3 protein. The repertoire consists of roughly 50,000 distinct CDR3 sequences, with around 10% occurring once and the leading ten covering about 1.8%. Time point noted: patch test 1, 2 weeks after DPC sensitization. The treatment was: therapeutic diphenylcyclopropenone sensitization with weekly scalp DPC. Sequencing started from total RNA isolated from unfractionated whole blood. This material consisted of whole blood, taken in connection with sensitization to the hapten diphenylcyclopropenone (DPC). The receptors were gathered from a woman in her 40s with alopecia areata. Some clones in this sample may be carry-over from other donors' samples.

This clonotype was detected ten times or more. V is TRBV20-1 and J is TRBJ1-5; possible D gene TRBD1, 5 bases. Germline V gene data show CDR1 as DFQATT and CDR2 as SNEGSKA (reference sequence). With 2 bases removed from V and 9 bases from J, the gap between germline ends came to 11 bases. The CDR3 is 12 amino acids. The CDR3 region has the DNA TGCAGTGCTAGACAGGGTGATAGGCCCCAGCATTTT. It codes for CSARQGDRPQHF.

The genes are TRBV28 and TRBJ1-5; a weak D match, TRBD1 (5 bases). Trimming pared 11 bases from V and 0 bases from J, leaving 11 bases between. The CDR3 extends over 13 amino acids. Per the germline V gene, CDR1 is MDHEN and CDR2 is SYDVKM. The CDR3 is CAGGVHSNQPQHF. CDR3 nucleotide sequence: TGTGCCGGAGGGGTACATAGCAATCAGCCCCAGCATTTT.

This clonotype was picked up one time. This sequence joins TRBV5-1 and TRBJ2-2; D not resolved. The germline V gene encodes CDR1 SGHRS and CDR2 YFSETQ. This CDR3 comprises 12 residues. Between the trimmed V and J ends, which lost 8 bases and 5 bases, there was a span of 10 bases. The CDR3 region is CARPWGTGELFF. Here the CDR3 DNA reads TGCGCCAGGCCATGGGGTACCGGGGAGCTGTTTTTT.

The V gene is TRBV18, the J gene TRBJ1-1, with D unresolved. The CDR3 extends over 12 amino acids. Germline CDR1 KGHSH, CDR2 LQKENI. V was clipped by 3 bases and J by 10 bases, with 12 bases between them. CDR3 sequence: CASSPYTSGAFF. The CDR3 nucleotides are TGTGCCAGCTCACCGTATACGAGTGGAGCTTTCTTT.

This clonotype was seen repeatedly, ten times or more. V and J are TRBV7-9 and TRBJ1-2, with 8 bases that match TRBD1. The J segment lost 6 bases and the V segment lost 1 base, leaving 10 bases of the junction unmatched. The CDR3 runs to 16 residues. In germline, CDR1 is SEHNR, CDR2 FQNEAQ (reference sequence). DNA for the CDR3: TGTGCCAGCAGCTTAGTGCCCTTGGACAGGGTTGATGGCTACACCTTC. This codes for CASSLVPLDRVDGYTF.

This clonotype came up a few times. The chain recombines TRBV3-1 with TRBJ2-7; D remains unclear. CDR3 length equals 14 residues. Trimming removed 1 base at V and 3 bases at J, with 10 bases between. Germline V gives CDR1 LGHDT, CDR2 YNNKEL (reference sequence). This chain's CDR3 is CASSQALRYYEQYF. In DNA, the CDR3 is TGTGCCAGCAGCCAAGCGCTGCGGTACTACGAGCAGTACTTC.